This TCR beta chain derives from a study of cytomegalovirus exposure and HLA in healthy donors. Study results and limitations: Despite most TCR sequences being rare, some public TCRs occurred in many donors. The investigators catalogued 164 TCR beta chains as cytomegalovirus-associated.

60 Vbeta and 13 Jbeta primers were used in PCR. Clones were sequenced by immunoSEQ multiplex PCR, and TCRdb holds only the in-frame ones, with some missing. The sample lists 250,000 to 350,000 clones, 80% to 90% seen once, with less than 4.5% in the top ten. This CDR3 region has 14 residues. In germline, CDR1 is MDHEN, CDR2 SYDVKM. The germline V and J ends were trimmed by 3 bases and 12 bases, with 18 bases remaining between them. A note on this clone: Its antigen is unknown.

Sequences were obtained from PBMCs. The V gene is TRBV28, the J gene TRBJ2-1, with a tentative D call TRBD1 (6 bases). The source is a man aged 35-49 years in good health and CMV-seropositive. In nucleotides, the CDR3 is TGTGCCAGCAGTTTTCCAGGACAGTCCCAGGGGCAGTTCTTC. It translates to CASSFPGQSQGQFF.